This entry concerns a single T cell receptor (beta chain). Its antigen is unknown. These data belong to a study of blood T cells in healthy people across ages. Findings and caveats of the study: There was a strong correlation between TCR beta diversity and naive T cell percentage. The lack of PBMC sorting stopped any conclusive naive versus antigen-experienced comparison.

The V and J ends lost 1 base and 11 bases, in that order; junction bases with no gene match: 13. CDR1 is SGHAT and CDR2 is FQDESV in the germline V gene (reference sequence). The CDR3 is 16 residues long. Individuals who donated were healthy Caucasians from Russia aged roughly 6 to 95. A second PCR, run for roughly 7 to 12 cycles, used a sample-barcoded 5' primer plus a J-beta primer mix. TCRdb recomputed calls from the 5' RACE reads with MiXCR, one row per CDR3 protein. The data show more than 1 million distinct CDR3 sequences, 45% seen once. The chain employs TRBV11-1 and TRBJ2-5; 10 bases map to TRBD1. This sequence was found in an older woman in good health. The specimen sequenced was blood. The CDR3 DNA follows: TGTGCCAGCAGCTTAGAAGGGACAGGGGTTGCCTACGTGCAGTACTTC. Amino acid sequence: CASSLEGTGVAYVQYF.